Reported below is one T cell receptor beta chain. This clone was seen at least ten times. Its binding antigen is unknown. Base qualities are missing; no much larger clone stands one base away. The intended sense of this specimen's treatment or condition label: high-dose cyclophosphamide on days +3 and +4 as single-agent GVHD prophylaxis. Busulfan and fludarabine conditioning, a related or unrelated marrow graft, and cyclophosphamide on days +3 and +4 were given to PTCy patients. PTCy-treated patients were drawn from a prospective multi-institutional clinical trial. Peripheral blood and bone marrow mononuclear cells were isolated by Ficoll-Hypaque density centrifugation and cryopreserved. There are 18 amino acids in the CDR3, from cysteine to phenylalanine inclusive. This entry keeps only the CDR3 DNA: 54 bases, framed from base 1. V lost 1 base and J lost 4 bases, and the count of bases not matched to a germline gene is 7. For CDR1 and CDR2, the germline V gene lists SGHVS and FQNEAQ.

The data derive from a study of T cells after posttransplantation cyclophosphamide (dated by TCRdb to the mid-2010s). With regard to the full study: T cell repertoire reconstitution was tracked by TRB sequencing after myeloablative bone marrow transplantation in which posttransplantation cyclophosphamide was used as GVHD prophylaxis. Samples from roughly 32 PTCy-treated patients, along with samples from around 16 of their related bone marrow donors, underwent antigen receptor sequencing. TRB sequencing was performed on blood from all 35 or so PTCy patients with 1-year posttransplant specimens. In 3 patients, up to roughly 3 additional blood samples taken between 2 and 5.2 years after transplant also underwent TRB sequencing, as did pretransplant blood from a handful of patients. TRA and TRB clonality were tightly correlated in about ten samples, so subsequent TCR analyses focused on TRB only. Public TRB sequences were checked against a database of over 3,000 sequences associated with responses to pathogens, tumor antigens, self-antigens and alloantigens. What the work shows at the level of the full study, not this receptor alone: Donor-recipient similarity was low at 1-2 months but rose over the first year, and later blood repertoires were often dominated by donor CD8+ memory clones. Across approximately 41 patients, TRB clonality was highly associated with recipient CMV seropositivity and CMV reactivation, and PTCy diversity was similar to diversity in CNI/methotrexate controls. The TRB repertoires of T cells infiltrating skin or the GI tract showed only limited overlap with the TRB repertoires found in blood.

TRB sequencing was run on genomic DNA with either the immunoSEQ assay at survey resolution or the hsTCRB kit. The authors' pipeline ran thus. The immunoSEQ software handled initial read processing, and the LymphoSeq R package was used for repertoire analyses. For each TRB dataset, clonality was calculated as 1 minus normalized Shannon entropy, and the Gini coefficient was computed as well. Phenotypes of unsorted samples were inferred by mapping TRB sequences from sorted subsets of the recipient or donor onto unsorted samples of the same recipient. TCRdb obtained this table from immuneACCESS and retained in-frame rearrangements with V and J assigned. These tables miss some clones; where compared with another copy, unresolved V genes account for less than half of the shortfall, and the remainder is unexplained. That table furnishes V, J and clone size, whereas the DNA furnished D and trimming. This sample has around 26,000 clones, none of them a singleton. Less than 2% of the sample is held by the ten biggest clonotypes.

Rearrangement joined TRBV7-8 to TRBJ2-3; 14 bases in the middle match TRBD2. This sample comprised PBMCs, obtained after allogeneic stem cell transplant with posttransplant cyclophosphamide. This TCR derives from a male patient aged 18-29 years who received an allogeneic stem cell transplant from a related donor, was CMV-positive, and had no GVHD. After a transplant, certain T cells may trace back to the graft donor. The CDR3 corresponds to CASSLVGLAGAGADTQYF. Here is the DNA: TGTGCCAGCAGCTTAGTGGGACTAGCGGGAGCAGGGGCAGATACGCAGTATTTT.